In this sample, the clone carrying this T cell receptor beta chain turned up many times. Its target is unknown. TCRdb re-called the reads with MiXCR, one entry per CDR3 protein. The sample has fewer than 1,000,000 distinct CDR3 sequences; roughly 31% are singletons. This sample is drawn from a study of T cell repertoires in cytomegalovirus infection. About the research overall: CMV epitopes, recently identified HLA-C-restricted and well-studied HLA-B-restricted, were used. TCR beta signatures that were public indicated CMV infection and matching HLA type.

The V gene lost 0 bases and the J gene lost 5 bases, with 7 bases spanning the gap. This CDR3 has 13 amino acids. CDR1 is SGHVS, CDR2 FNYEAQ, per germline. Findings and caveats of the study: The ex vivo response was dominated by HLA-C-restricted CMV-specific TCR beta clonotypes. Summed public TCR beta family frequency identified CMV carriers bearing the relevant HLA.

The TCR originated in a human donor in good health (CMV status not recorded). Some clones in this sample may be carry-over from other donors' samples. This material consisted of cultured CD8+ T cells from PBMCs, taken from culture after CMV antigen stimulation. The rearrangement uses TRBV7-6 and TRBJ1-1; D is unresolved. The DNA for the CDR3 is TGTGCCAGCAGCTTAGCGTCCGGGACTGAAGCTTTCTTT. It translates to CASSLASGTEAFF.